Sequencing of this T cell receptor (beta chain) was carried out in a study of shared clonotypes between healthy human individuals. Study summary: Each donor contributed plates that comprised three CD4 naive, three CD4 memory, two CD8 naive and one CD8 memory.

Clones were read by immunoSEQ multiplex PCR, and TCRdb kept only the in-frame ones, dropping some. The sample holds about 2 million clones; approximately 94% are singletons and the top ten take 1% to 1.5%. Naive CD8 cells comprised CD45RO-negative, CCR7-positively selected cells, excluding terminally differentiated effector memory CD45RA+ cells. The CDR3 runs 14 residues. Trimming shortened V by 3 bases and J by 5 bases, and 13 bases separated the two germline ends. Germline V CDR1 and CDR2: MNHNS, SASEGT. As to this clone: Its specificity is not known.

Study outcomes and limitations: Limitation of the genetic and exposure-history diversity represented came from the few donors.

The chain employs TRBV6-1 and TRBJ2-5; the D gene is possibly TRBD2 (7 bases). The receptor was derived from a man aged 18 to 35 in good health. The sequenced sample was naive CD8+ T cells sorted from blood. CDR3 loop: CASSDRGAVETQYF. CDR3 sequence (DNA): TGTGCCAGCAGTGACCGGGGGGCGGTTGAGACCCAGTACTTC.